The 32 T cell receptor beta chains presented below share a single source sample, sequenced in a study of cytomegalovirus exposure and HLA in healthy donors. TCRdb keeps only in-frame clones here, not all; method: immunoSEQ multiplex PCR. The sample holds tens of thousands of clones, approximately 86% seen once. Sequencing was performed on PBMCs. All receptors derive from a man in his thirties or forties in good health and CMV-seronegative.

CDR3 sequence (DNA): TGCGCCAGCAGCTCCGGACAGGTGATTTCACCCCTCCACTTT. It yields the protein CASSSGQVISPLHF. V and J are TRBV5-1 and TRBJ1-6, with 7 positions matching TRBD1. V was clipped by 3 bases and J by 9 bases; unmatched bases: 6. The CDR3 spans 14 residues. Germline CDR1 reads SGHRS; CDR2 reads YFSETQ. The full variable domain, completed using reference TRBV5-1 and TRBJ1-6, is KAGVTQTPRYLIKTRGQQVTLSCSPISGHRSVSWYQQTPGQGLQFLFEYFSETQRNKGNFPGRFSGRQFSNSRSEMNVSTLELGDSALYLCASSSGQVISPLHFGNGTRLTVT.

This chain joins TRBV27 and TRBJ2-5, with 9 nucleotides matching TRBD2. Germline V gene lookup returns CDR1 MNHEY and CDR2 SMNVEV (reference sequence). V was pared by 6 bases and J by 5 bases, with 10 bases of the junction left unmatched. The CDR3 is 15 residues long. CDR3 DNA: TGTGCCAGCAGAGGATCTTTAGCGGGAGAGGAGACCCAGTACTTC. As protein: CASRGSLAGEETQYF.

The chain couples TRBV2 to TRBJ2-5; 8 nucleotides align to TRBD1. The CDR3 sequence is 15 residues long. CDR1 is SNHLY, CDR2 FYNNEI, per germline. Trimming removed 7 bases from V and 3 bases from J; junction bases left unmatched: 10. CDR3 in DNA: TGTGCCAGCATCCTGACAGGGGTCGGCAAAGAGACCCAGTACTTC. Translated: CASILTGVGKETQYF. Full variable domain (remainder filled in from reference TRBV2 and TRBJ2-5): EPEVTQTPSHQVTQMGQEVILRCVPISNHLYFYWYRQILGQKVEFLVSFYNNEISEKSEIFDDQFSVERPDGSNFTLKIRSTKLEDSAMYFCASILTGVGKETQYFGPGTRLLVL.

The rearrangement uses TRBV14 and TRBJ2-5, with a weak D call TRBD2 (6 bases). The CDR3 is 15 residues long. CDR1 and CDR2 (germline): SGHDN, FVKESK. V lost 5 bases and J 1 base, leaving 14 bases between the germline ends. The CDR3, as DNA: TGTGCCAGCAGCGTCTGGGACTGGATCCAAGAGACCCAGTACTTC. It encodes CASSVWDWIQETQYF. Filled out from reference TRBV14 and TRBJ2-5, the complete variable domain reads EAGVTQFPSHSVIEKGQTVTLRCDPISGHDNLYWYRRVMGKEIKFLLHFVKESKQDESGMPNNRFLAERTGGTYSTLKVQPAELEDSGVYFCASSVWDWIQETQYFGPGTRLLVL.

The chain employs TRBV5-1 and TRBJ2-4; D is perhaps TRBD1 (5 bases). There are 16 residues in the CDR3. V shed 4 bases and J shed 0 bases, with 14 bases lying between them. Germline CDR1 and CDR2: SGHRS and YFSETQ. CDR3 in amino acids: CASSPDSRLAKNIQYF. CDR3 sequence (DNA): TGCGCCAGCAGCCCCGACAGTAGATTAGCCAAAAACATTCAGTACTTC.

The V and J genes are TRBV9 and TRBJ2-1, with 10 bases aligning to TRBD2. CDR1 and CDR2 from the germline V gene are SGDLS and YYNGEE. The ends lost 0 bases at V and 0 bases at J; junction bases unmatched: 6. CDR3 length equals 18 residues. CDR3 loop: CASSVGAGGAGSYNEQFF. For the CDR3, the DNA is TGTGCCAGCAGCGTAGGAGCGGGAGGGGCGGGCTCCTACAATGAGCAGTTCTTC.

J is TRBJ1-2 and V is TRBV2; D ambiguous. CDR1 and CDR2 from the germline V gene are SNHLY and FYNNEI. Trimming cost V 6 bases and J 1 base, with 6 bases left between them. The CDR3 runs 12 residues. CDR3 bases: TGTGCCAGCAGGGGAGATAACTATGGCTACACCTTC. The encoded protein is CASRGDNYGYTF.

The CDR3 spells CASSFSNSPLHF. DNA of the CDR3: TGTGCCAGCAGTTTTAGTAATTCACCCCTCCACTTT. This chain uses TRBV27 with TRBJ1-6; D unclear. Trimming left V 3 bases short and J 6 bases short, with 3 bases between. The CDR3 loop spans 12 amino acids. Germline CDR1 and CDR2: MNHEY and SMNVEV (reference sequence).

The chain carries TRBV19 and TRBJ1-3; D is undetermined. The CDR3 totals 14 residues. Deletions cut 5 bases from V and 0 bases from J, with 8 bases between. Germline V gives CDR1 LNHDA, CDR2 SQIVND (reference sequence). CDR3: CASSPFRSGNTIYF. For the CDR3, the DNA is TGTGCCAGTAGTCCTTTCCGCTCTGGAAACACCATATATTTT.

In regard to this clone: Other DNA variants within this sample encode the same CDR3. CDR3 nucleotide sequence: TGTGCCAGCAGCTCCGGGACTAGCGGGAGCTCCTACGAGCAGTACGTC. It is translated as CASSSGTSGSSYEQYV. The chain employs TRBV11-2 and TRBJ2-7; the match to TRBD2 covers 14 bases. The CDR3 consists of 16 residues. Germline V lookup: CDR1 SGHAT, CDR2 FQNNGV. With V trimmed by 4 bases and J by 0 bases, 2 bases remained unmatched.

The chain combines TRBV10-3 with TRBJ1-4, with 7 nucleotides matching TRBD1. In germline, CDR1 is ENHRY, CDR2 SYGVKD. The CDR3 sequence is 14 residues long. V shed 5 bases and J 3 bases; nucleotides not matched to a gene: 3. The CDR3 sequence: CAISPTGSNEKLFF. CDR3 bases: TGTGCCATCAGTCCGACAGGGTCTAATGAAAAACTGTTTTTT.

This clone was seen more than once but under ten times. The V gene is TRBV19, the J gene TRBJ1-1, with TRBD1 identical over 7 bases. In germline, CDR1 is LNHDA, CDR2 SQIVND (reference sequence). This CDR3 is built from 14 residues. V dropped 6 bases and J dropped 3; count of bases not matched to a gene: 7. As DNA, the CDR3 is TGTGCCAGTAGCCTCAGGGGGGAGCACACTGAAGCTTTCTTT. Its protein product is CASSLRGEHTEAFF.

The chain carries TRBV5-6 and TRBJ1-5; D uncertain. The CDR3 sequence is 15 residues long. Per germline, CDR1 SGHDT and CDR2 YYEEEE. Trimming shortened V by 2 bases and J by 4 bases, and 13 bases separated the two germline ends. CDR3 amino acids: CASSLRLRGNQPQHF. The CDR3 DNA follows: TGTGCCAGCAGCTTAAGACTCCGGGGTAATCAGCCCCAGCATTTT.

The V call is TRBV18, the J call TRBJ1-1, with unresolved D. CDR3 size: 16 residues. Germline CDR1 KGHSH, CDR2 LQKENI. Trimming shortened V by 3 bases and J by 0 bases, and 14 bases separated the two germline ends. This CDR3 reads CASSPSTPSMNTEAFF. DNA for the CDR3: TGTGCCAGCTCACCTTCGACACCGAGCATGAACACTGAAGCTTTCTTT. Drawing the rest from reference TRBV18 and TRBJ1-1, the complete variable domain is NAGVMQNPRHLVRRRGQEARLRCSPMKGHSHVYWYRQLPEEGLKFMVYLQKENIIDESGMPKERFSAEFPKEGPSILRIQQVVRGDSAAYFCASSPSTPSMNTEAFFGQGTRLTVV.

The CDR3 protein is CASSLFLLAGGSQASETQYF. The CDR3 DNA follows: TGTGCCAGCAGCTTATTCCTGCTAGCGGGAGGGTCCCAGGCATCTGAGACCCAGTACTTC. The chain recombines TRBV13 with TRBJ2-5, with 12 bases fitting TRBD2. The CDR3 is 20 amino acids. CDR1 is PRHDT and CDR2 is FYEKMQ in the germline V gene (reference sequence). V shed 2 bases and J 5 bases; nucleotides not matched to a gene: 18.

Only a few counts were recorded for this clone. The chain is built from TRBV30 and TRBJ2-7; a possible D gene is TRBD1 (6 bases). The CDR3 is made up of 12 amino acids. Germline assignment: CDR1 GTSNPN and CDR2 SVGIG (reference sequence). The germline V and J ends were trimmed by 2 bases and 3 bases, with 8 bases remaining between them. The CDR3 nucleotides read TGTGCCTGGAGTCTGACAGGCTACGAGCAGTACTTC. This sequence encodes CAWSLTGYEQYF.

This clone was found a few times. The chain couples TRBV25-1 to TRBJ1-5, with TRBD1 identical over 7 bases. Germline V gene lookup returns CDR1 MGHDK and CDR2 SYGVNS. Losses at the gene ends were 3 bases for V and 4 bases for J; bases not matched to a gene: 6. CDR3 size: 15 residues. CDR3 protein: CASSEGDSPNQPQHF. The CDR3 nucleotides are TGTGCCAGCAGTGAGGGGGACAGTCCGAATCAGCCCCAGCATTTT. The whole variable domain, filled in from reference TRBV25-1 and TRBJ1-5, reads EADIYQTPRYLVIGTGKKITLECSQTMGHDKMYWYQQDPGMELHLIHYSYGVNSTEKGDLSSESTVSRIRTEHFPLTLESARPSHTSQYLCASSEGDSPNQPQHFGDGTRLSIL.

The chain is built from TRBV7-8 and TRBJ1-2; TRBD1 matches 9 bases. The CDR3 consists of 17 residues. The V gene's germline CDR1 is SGHVS and CDR2 FQNEAQ. The V gene end was trimmed by 5 bases and the J gene end by 4 bases; junction bases not matched to a gene: 14. The CDR3 is CASSLGTGSTELYGYTF. The CDR3 bases are TGTGCCAGCAGCCTCGGGACAGGGAGTACAGAACTCTATGGCTACACCTTC.

V usage is TRBV9 and J usage is TRBJ2-1; 7 bases match TRBD2. V lost 4 bases and J lost 8; bases outside the gene matches: 18. CDR1 is SGDLS, CDR2 YYNGEE, per germline. The CDR3 length is 17 residues. The CDR3 DNA reads as TGTGCCAGCAGCCCCCCATTGCTAGCGGAATCCAGGGATGAGCAGTTCTTC. This codes for CASSPPLLAESRDEQFF.

This clone has only a few counts. This sequence joins TRBV16 and TRBJ1-4; D remains unclear. There are 15 residues in the CDR3. Germline V lookup: CDR1 KGHSY, CDR2 FQNENV. The germline V and J ends were trimmed by 4 bases and 2 bases, with 11 bases remaining between them. CDR3 nucleotide sequence: TGTGCCAGCAGCCGCTCAGGTCGTACTAATGAAAAACTGTTTTTT. It translates to CASSRSGRTNEKLFF.

The chain has TRBV7-3 and TRBJ2-1, with D tentatively TRBD1 (5 bases). This CDR3 is built from 15 residues. Trimming pared 5 bases from V and 4 bases from J, leaving 15 bases between. Germline V gene data show CDR1 as SGHTA and CDR2 as FQGTGA. CDR3 sequence reads: CASSEKGAGYNEQFF. CDR3 sequence (DNA): TGTGCCAGCAGCGAAAAAGGGGCCGGGTACAATGAGCAGTTCTTC.

The chain joins TRBV27 to TRBJ1-1; no firm D call. The V end lost 6 bases, the J end lost 3 bases, and 14 bases lay between the germline ends. The CDR3 has 14 amino acids. Germline V gene data show CDR1 as MNHEY and CDR2 as SMNVEV (reference sequence). The DNA of the CDR3 is TGTGCCAGCAGACCGAAAACAGATTACACTGAAGCTTTCTTT. Its translation is CASRPKTDYTEAFF.

The chain uses TRBV7-9 and TRBJ1-1; maybe TRBD1 (6 bases). V was shortened by 5 bases and J by 2 bases, with 9 bases between the two germline ends. Germline V gene sequence: CDR1 SEHNR, CDR2 FQNEAQ (reference sequence). CDR3 length: 13 residues. The CDR3 sequence is CASSQQGNTEAFF. The CDR3 bases are TGTGCCAGCAGCCAACAGGGAAACACTGAAGCTTTCTTT.

This clone has a handful of counts. The chain links TRBV18 to TRBJ1-2, with TRBD1 identical over 8 bases. The V gene's germline CDR1 is KGHSH and CDR2 LQKENI. This CDR3 is built from 15 residues. J lost 2 bases, V lost 6 bases, and 8 bases had no gene match. The CDR3 spells CASSYDRGGNYGYTF. The CDR3 coding sequence is TGTGCCAGCTCGTACGACAGGGGAGGGAACTATGGCTACACCTTC.

This chain joins TRBV5-4 and TRBJ1-4, with TRBD1 as a possible D gene (5 bases). The CDR3 contains 14 residues. CDR1 and CDR2 from the germline V gene are SGHNT and YYREEE (reference sequence). Trimming took off 3 bases at V and 8 bases at J, with 14 bases between the two ends. The CDR3 loop reads CASSSNSGGEKLFF. The CDR3 DNA reads TGTGCCAGCAGCTCAAACAGCGGGGGGGAAAAACTGTTTTTT.

The chain carries TRBV30 and TRBJ2-5; weak D call: TRBD2 (6 bases). V lost 2 bases and J lost 5, with 18 bases in between. This CDR3 has 15 amino acids. CDR1 GTSNPN and CDR2 SVGIG come from the germline V gene (reference sequence). The CDR3 is CAWSTPAGGRETQYF. DNA for the CDR3: TGTGCCTGGAGTACTCCTGCAGGAGGGCGTGAGACCCAGTACTTC.

V and J are TRBV6-5 and TRBJ1-2, with 8 bases identical to TRBD1. Trimming at V came to 2 bases and at J to 8 bases, leaving 10 bases not matched to a gene. CDR3 size: 15 residues. In germline, CDR1 is MNHEY, CDR2 SVGAGI. Written as DNA, the CDR3 is TGTGCCAGCAGTTACCGATTGACAGGGGTTACAGGCTACACCTTC. Its translation is CASSYRLTGVTGYTF.

The chain employs TRBV9 and TRBJ2-2; D is possibly TRBD1 (6 bases). The CDR3 loop spans 15 amino acids. V was cut by 0 bases and J by 4 bases, with 10 bases left in between. Germline CDR1 and CDR2: SGDLS and YYNGEE. In DNA form, the CDR3 reads TGTGCCAGCAGCGTAGGGGGGCGATTCACCGGGGAGCTGTTTTTT. Its protein product is CASSVGGRFTGELFF.

The rearrangement uses TRBV29-1 and TRBJ2-5, with TRBD2 identical over 10 bases. Per the germline V gene, CDR1 is SQVTM and CDR2 is ANQGSEA. This CDR3 region has 16 residues. Losses at the gene ends were 4 bases for V and 5 bases for J; bases not matched to a gene: 13. CDR3 DNA sequence: TGCAGCGTTGTATTGAGATCTAGCGGGAGCAAGGAGACCCAGTACTTC. This codes for CSVVLRSSGSKETQYF.

V usage is TRBV18 and J usage is TRBJ2-1; the D gene is possibly TRBD1 (5 bases). The V end lost 3 bases, the J end lost 8 bases, and 11 bases lay between the germline ends. This CDR3 is built from 13 residues. Germline V lookup: CDR1 KGHSH, CDR2 LQKENI. CDR3 protein: CASSPRVWDEQFF. CDR3 DNA sequence: TGTGCCAGCTCACCCAGGGTCTGGGATGAGCAGTTCTTC. Looking up the rest from reference TRBV18 and TRBJ2-1 gives the full variable domain: NAGVMQNPRHLVRRRGQEARLRCSPMKGHSHVYWYRQLPEEGLKFMVYLQKENIIDESGMPKERFSAEFPKEGPSILRIQQVVRGDSAAYFCASSPRVWDEQFFGPGTRLTVL.

The CDR3 sequence: CASSSTRTGTGETQYF. In DNA form, the CDR3 reads TGTGCCAGCAGCTCAACAAGGACAGGGACGGGGGAGACCCAGTACTTC. This rearrangement joins TRBV11-1 to TRBJ2-5, with 8 bases lining up with TRBD1. The ends lost 4 bases at V and 5 bases at J; junction bases unmatched: 12. This CDR3 region has 16 residues. Per germline, CDR1 SGHAT and CDR2 FQDESV (reference sequence).

The V gene is TRBV9, the J gene TRBJ2-1; the D gene is possibly TRBD2 (5 bases). CDR3 length equals 14 residues. Trimming shortened V by 0 bases and J by 10 bases, and 14 bases separated the two germline ends. Germline CDR1 is SGDLS and CDR2 is YYNGEE. The CDR3 DNA reads as TGTGCCAGCAGCGTAGTTCTAGCTGAGGGAGAGCAGTTCTTC. It specifies CASSVVLAEGEQFF.